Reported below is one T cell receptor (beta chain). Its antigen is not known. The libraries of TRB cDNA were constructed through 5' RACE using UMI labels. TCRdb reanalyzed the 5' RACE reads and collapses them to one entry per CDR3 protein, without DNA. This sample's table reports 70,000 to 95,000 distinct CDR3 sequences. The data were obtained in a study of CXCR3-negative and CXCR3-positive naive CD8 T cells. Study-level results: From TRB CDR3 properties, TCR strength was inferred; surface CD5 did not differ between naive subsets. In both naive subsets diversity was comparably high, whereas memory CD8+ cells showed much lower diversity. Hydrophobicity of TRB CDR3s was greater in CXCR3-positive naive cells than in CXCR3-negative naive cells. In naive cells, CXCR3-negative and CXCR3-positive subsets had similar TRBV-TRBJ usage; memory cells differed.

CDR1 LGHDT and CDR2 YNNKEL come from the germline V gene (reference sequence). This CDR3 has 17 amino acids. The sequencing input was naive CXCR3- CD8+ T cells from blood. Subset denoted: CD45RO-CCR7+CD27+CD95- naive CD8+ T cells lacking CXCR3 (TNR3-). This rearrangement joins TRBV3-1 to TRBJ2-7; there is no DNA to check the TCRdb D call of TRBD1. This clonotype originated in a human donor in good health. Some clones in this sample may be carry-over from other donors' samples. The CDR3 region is CASSQEGTGGPRGEQYF.